A selection of T cell receptor beta chains follows, all from one sample in a study of T-cell memory formation after mild COVID-19. TCRdb redid the calling of the 5' RACE reads with MiXCR, one entry per CDR3 protein. The sample yields hundreds of thousands of distinct CDR3 sequences, 25% seen once. Sequenced input: PBMCs or a T cell subset sorted from them (not recorded which). All receptors derive from an adult woman who had mild COVID-19 (a few samples of this study predate the infection). Cell type and time point are not known. Each CDR3 is given without its conserved first and last residue. Clone size appears in some rows only: once, few, many, or a class for an expanded clone.

clone_size v_call cdr3_aa
few TRBV5-8 ASSSSSGDTQY
few TRBV29-1 SVGQGRDYGYT
few TRBV3-1 ASSRQTSYEQY
few TRBV7-8 ASSLALIGNQPQH
few TRBV6-2/TRBV6-3 ASSYSTSGFSYEQY
few TRBV5-6 ASSLEPGGSGGIQETQY
- TRBV27 ASSFPTGEQY
few TRBV12-3/TRBV12-4 ASSLQGAIEAF
many TRBV5-1 ASSLVQGQETQY
- TRBV4-2 ASSPTYPGHTQY
- TRBV20-1 SANNAGAPVRGYT
few TRBV5-5 ASSFEGPYNEQF
- TRBV19 ASSKPNQPQH
few TRBV12-3/TRBV12-4 ASGSPRGPADTQY
few TRBV7-2 ASSLRTSGRASEF
few TRBV19 ASSSRVSSQETQY
- TRBV6-5 ASSYGPGPTGEKLF
few TRBV20-1 SARDRGARLPWEQY
- TRBV12-3/TRBV12-4 ASSLAGLGRDSPLH
few TRBV12-3/TRBV12-4 ASRGGGGMNTEAF
few TRBV5-4 ASSVRTRGVGGEQF
- TRBV27 ASSLSPKVAGSSYNEQF
- TRBV4-1 ASSQDRREPPLEQY
few TRBV15 ATSRTSTDTQY
- TRBV20-1 SADTGTSGYTDTQY
few TRBV12-3/TRBV12-4 ASSFWGLNTGELF
- TRBV2 ASSERETTYEQY
- TRBV18 ASSDRDIYGYT
- TRBV6-4 ASSDEGAGYGYT
few TRBV19 ASSGQGTWF
few TRBV12-3/TRBV12-4 ASSPRQGMSNQPQH
- TRBV4-1 ASSQHWTGSEQY
few TRBV20-1 SARPASISGTAYNEQF
once TRBV27 ASSSLTGTYEQY
- TRBV4-3 ASSQERGGAAF
- TRBV3-1 ASSSTQELYNEQF
- TRBV20-1 SAREQGVNYGYT
- TRBV7-2 ASSPHDLLAKNIQY
- TRBV6-5 ASSYSQGGDGYT
- TRBV20-1 SALDRSSSYEQY
- TRBV11-2 ASSLSPEYYEQY
few TRBV20-1 SASQRGPYEQY
- TRBV5-4 ASSPTPEDFYEQY
- TRBV5-1 ASSLARTKGEAF
many TRBV2 ASSEVDRGQSSYEQY